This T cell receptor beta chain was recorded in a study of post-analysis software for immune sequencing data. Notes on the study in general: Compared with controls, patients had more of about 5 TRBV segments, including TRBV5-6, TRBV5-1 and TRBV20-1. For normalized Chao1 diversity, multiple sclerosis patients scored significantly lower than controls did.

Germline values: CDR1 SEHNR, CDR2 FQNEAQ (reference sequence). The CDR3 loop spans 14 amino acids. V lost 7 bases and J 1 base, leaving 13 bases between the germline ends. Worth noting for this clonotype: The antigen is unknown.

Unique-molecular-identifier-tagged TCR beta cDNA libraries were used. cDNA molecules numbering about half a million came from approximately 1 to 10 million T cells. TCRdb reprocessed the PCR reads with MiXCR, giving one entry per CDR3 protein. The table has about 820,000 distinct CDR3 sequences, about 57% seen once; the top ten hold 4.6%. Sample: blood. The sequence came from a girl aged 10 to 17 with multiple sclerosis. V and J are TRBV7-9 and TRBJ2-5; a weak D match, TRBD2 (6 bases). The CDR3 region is CASNIAGSQETQYF. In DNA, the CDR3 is TGTGCCAGCAATATCGCCGGGAGCCAAGAGACCCAGTACTTC.